These 2 T cell receptor beta chains share one sample of origin, sequenced in a study of radiation and T cells in renal cell carcinoma. The data were produced by immunoSEQ multiplex PCR, yet TCRdb's version contains in-frame clones alone and is incomplete. The table lists roughly 3,900 clones, 76% of them singletons. Stated treatment: treatment-naive control, cytoreductive nephrectomy. The sample consisted of tumor tissue, taken from a patient whose treatment was nephrectomy without radiotherapy. These receptors were taken from a man aged 50 or older with renal cell carcinoma.

V is TRBV7-9 and J is TRBJ2-7; TRBD2 aligns across 10 bases. V was pared by 5 bases and J by 5 bases, with 6 bases of the junction left unmatched. The germline V gene has CDR1 SEHNR and CDR2 FQNEAQ (reference sequence). CDR3 length: 14 amino acids. This chain's CDR3 is CASSPSGRFHEQYF. CDR3 bases: TGTGCCAGCAGCCCTAGCGGGAGATTTCACGAGCAGTACTTC.

This clone was detected only once. The DNA of the CDR3 is TGTGCCAGCAGCTTAGTTGTAGGGACAGCTGAAGCTTTCTTT. It encodes CASSLVVGTAEAFF. The chain combines TRBV11-2 with TRBJ1-1; TRBD1 matches 7 bases. The CDR3 consists of 14 residues. The J segment lost 6 bases and the V segment lost 1 base, leaving 5 bases of the junction unmatched. The germline V gene has CDR1 SGHAT and CDR2 FQNNGV.